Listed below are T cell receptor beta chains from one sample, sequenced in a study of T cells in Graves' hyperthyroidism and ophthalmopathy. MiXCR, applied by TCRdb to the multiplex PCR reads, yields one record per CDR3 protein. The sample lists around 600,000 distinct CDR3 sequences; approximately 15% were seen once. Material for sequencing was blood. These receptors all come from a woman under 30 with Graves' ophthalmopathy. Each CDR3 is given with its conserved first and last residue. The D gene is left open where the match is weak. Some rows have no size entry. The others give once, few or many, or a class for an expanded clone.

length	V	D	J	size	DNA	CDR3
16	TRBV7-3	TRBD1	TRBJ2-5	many	TGTGCCAGCAGCTTAACCGGGACAGGGGCTTTTGAGACCCAGTACTTC	CASSLTGTGAFETQYF
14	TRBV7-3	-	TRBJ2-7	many	TGTGCCAGCAGCACCCAGGGTGGTGGATACGAGCAGTACTTC	CASSTQGGGYEQYF
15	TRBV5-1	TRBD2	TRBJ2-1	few	TGCGCCAGCAGCATCCTCGGGACTAGCGAGGGTGAGCAGTTCTTC	CASSILGTSEGEQFF
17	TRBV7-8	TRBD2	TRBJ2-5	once	TGTGCCAGCAGCATACTTCCGGGACTAGCGGGACAAGAGACCCAGTACTTC	CASSILPGLAGQETQYF
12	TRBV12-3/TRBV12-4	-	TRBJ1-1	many	TGTGCCAGCAGTCAACCGGGCACTGAAGCTTTCTTT	CASSQPGTEAFF
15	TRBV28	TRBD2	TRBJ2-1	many	TGTGCCAGCAGTAGAGGGGCCTCCCTAGCGGGAGAGCAGTTCTTC	CASSRGASLAGEQFF
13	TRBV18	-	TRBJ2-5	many	TGTGCCAGCTCACCGGGGCAGGAAGAGACCCAGTACTTC	CASSPGQEETQYF
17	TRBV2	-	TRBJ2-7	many	TGTGCCAGCAGTGCAACCAGTGGGGGACGGGGGCCCTACGAGCAGTACTTC	CASSATSGGRGPYEQYF
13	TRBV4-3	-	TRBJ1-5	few	TGCGCCAGCAGCCAAGATCCGGATTTGCCCCAGCATTTT	CASSQDPDLPQHF
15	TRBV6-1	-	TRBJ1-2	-	TGTGCCAGCAGTGAGGGCGGACAGATTAACTATGGCTACACCTTC	CASSEGGQINYGYTF
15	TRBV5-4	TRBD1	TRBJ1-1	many	TGTGCCAGCAGCTATTCGACAGGGGCGACGATCGAAGCTTTCTTT	CASSYSTGATIEAFF
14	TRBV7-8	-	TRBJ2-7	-	TGTGCCAGCAGCTTAGGGAGGGAGAACTACGAGCAGTACTTC	CASSLGRENYEQYF
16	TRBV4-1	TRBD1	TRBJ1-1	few	TGCGCCAGCAGCCAGGCGCTTACAGGGGGCGCTTCTGAAGCTTTCTTT	CASSQALTGGASEAFF
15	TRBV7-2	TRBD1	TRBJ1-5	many	TGTGCCAGCAGCTTAGAGGGGGCAAGCAATCAGCCCCAGCATTTT	CASSLEGASNQPQHF
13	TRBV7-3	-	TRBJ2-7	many	TGTGCCAGCAGCTGGCCCGGAGGGAGCGAGCAGTACTTC	CASSWPGGSEQYF
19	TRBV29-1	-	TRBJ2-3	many	TGCAGCGTTGAAGGATTTATCGGAGGGCTGGCTAGCAGGGGAGATACGCAGTATTTT	CSVEGFIGGLASRGDTQYF
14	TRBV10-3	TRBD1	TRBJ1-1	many	TGTGCCATCAGTGATCGACAGGGGAGCACTGAAGCTTTCTTT	CAISDRQGSTEAFF
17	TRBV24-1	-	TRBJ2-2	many	TGTGCCACCAGTGATGGGGTCCGGGACAAGAACACCGGGGAGCTGTTTTTT	CATSDGVRDKNTGELFF
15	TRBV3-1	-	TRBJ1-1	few	TGTGCCAGCAGCCCGTGGGTCTCCCAGAACACTGAAGCTTTCTTT	CASSPWVSQNTEAFF
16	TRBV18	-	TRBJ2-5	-	TGTGCCAGCTCACCAACCCCACAGGGCTACCAAGAGACCCAGTACTTC	CASSPTPQGYQETQYF
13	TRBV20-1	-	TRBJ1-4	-	TGCAGTGCTAGAGAAAGGAAGGATGAAAAACTGTTTTTT	CSARERKDEKLFF
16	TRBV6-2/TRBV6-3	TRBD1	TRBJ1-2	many	TGTGCCAGCAGTTTTCCCAGGGGGCGCGGTGACTATGGCTACACCTTC	CASSFPRGRGDYGYTF
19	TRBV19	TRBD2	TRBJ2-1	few	TGTGCCAGTAGTAAGGACCTAGTCTCGGGAGCGGGAGGTTTAAATGAGCAGTTCTTC	CASSKDLVSGAGGLNEQFF
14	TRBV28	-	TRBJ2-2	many	TGTGCCAGCAGTCAGACCAGGGGCACCGGGGAGCTGTTTTTT	CASSQTRGTGELFF
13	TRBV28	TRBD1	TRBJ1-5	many	TGTGCCAGCAACGACAGGGTGACTCAGCCCCAGCATTTT	CASNDRVTQPQHF
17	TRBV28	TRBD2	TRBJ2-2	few	TGTGCCAGCAGATTGTGGGGAAGACTAGCGGGCACCGGGGAGCTGTTTTTT	CASRLWGRLAGTGELFF
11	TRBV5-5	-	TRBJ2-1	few	TGTGCCAGCAAGGTTTACAATGAGCAGTTCTTC	CASKVYNEQFF
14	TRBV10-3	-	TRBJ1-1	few	TGTGCCACCGCTCAGGTCCGACAGGACACTGAAGCTTTCTTT	CATAQVRQDTEAFF
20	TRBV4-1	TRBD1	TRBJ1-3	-	TGCGCCAGCAGCCAAGTGGGTCGGGACAGGGGACCTTACGCTGGAAACACCATATATTTT	CASSQVGRDRGPYAGNTIYF
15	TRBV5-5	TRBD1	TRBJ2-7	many	TGTGCCAGCAGCTTGTGGGGACAGGGGGGCTACGAGCAGTACTTC	CASSLWGQGGYEQYF
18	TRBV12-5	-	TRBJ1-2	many	TGTGCTAGTGGCCTCGGACTTAGAGGGACCTCCTCCAACTATGGCTACACCTTC	CASGLGLRGTSSNYGYTF
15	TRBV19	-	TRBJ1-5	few	TGTGCCAGTAGTACGCTAGAGCATAGCAATCAGCCCCAGCATTTT	CASSTLEHSNQPQHF
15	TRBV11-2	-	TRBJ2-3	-	TGTGCCAGCAGCGGGGCAGGGCCTAGGACAGATACGCAGTATTTT	CASSGAGPRTDTQYF
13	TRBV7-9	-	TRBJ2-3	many	TGTGCCAGCAGCTTACTTCGGGCAGATACGCAGTATTTT	CASSLLRADTQYF
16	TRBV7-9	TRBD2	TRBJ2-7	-	TGTGCCAGCAGCTGGACTAGCGGGTACCTATCCTACGAGCAGTACTTC	CASSWTSGYLSYEQYF
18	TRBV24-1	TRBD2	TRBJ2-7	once	TGTGCCACCAGTGATCCCTCGAGGCGGGAGGGCCCTTACGGCGAGCAGTACTTC	CATSDPSRREGPYGEQYF
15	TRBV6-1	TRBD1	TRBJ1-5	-	TGTGCCAGCAGCGTGGACAGGGGGATTTATCAGCCCCAGCATTTT	CASSVDRGIYQPQHF
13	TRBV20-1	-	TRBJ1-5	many	TGCAGTGCTAGAGGCCAGGCCGATCAGCCCCAGCATTTT	CSARGQADQPQHF
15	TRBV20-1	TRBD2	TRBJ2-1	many	TGCAGTACTATCGGCGGGAGGGGGGTATACAATGAGCAGTTCTTC	CSTIGGRGVYNEQFF
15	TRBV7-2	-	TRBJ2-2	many	TGTGCCAGCAGCTTAGAAGCGGTCCTCACCGGGGAGCTGTTTTTT	CASSLEAVLTGELFF
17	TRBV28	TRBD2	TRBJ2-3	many	TGTGCCAGCAGTTTCTGGCTAGCGGGAGGTGTCAAGGATACGCAGTATTTT	CASSFWLAGGVKDTQYF
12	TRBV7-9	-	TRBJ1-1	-	TGTGCCAGCAGCCCCGGACGGGCTGAAGCTTTCTTT	CASSPGRAEAFF
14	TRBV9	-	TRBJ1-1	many	TGTGCCAGCAGCCCAGACCCCGGCGGCACTGAAGCTTTCTTT	CASSPDPGGTEAFF
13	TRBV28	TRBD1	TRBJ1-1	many	TGTGCCAGTAACCGGGACAGCAACACTGAAGCTTTCTTT	CASNRDSNTEAFF
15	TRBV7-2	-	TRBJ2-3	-	TGTGCCAGCAGCCGGAACCGGGGGGCCACAGATACGCAGTATTTT	CASSRNRGATDTQYF